This record covers a single T cell receptor beta chain. The CDR3 runs 13 residues. V dropped 7 bases and J dropped 4; count of bases not matched to a gene: 5. This record comes from a study of blood T cell repertoires in COVID-19. Whole-study context: Nucleic acid was either cDNA or gDNA, and it came from T cells, B-cell-depleted T cells, or PBMCs.

Produced via immunoSEQ multiplex PCR; TCRdb's table is partial and in-frame only. This table has some 260,000 clones, approximately 88% appearing once. The chain is built from TRBV12-3 or TRBV12-4 and TRBJ1-2, with 8 positions matching TRBD1. The TCR comes from a woman aged 65 to 85 with COVID-19, enrolled during active disease. Sequenced material: peripheral blood. DNA of the CDR3: TGTGCCAGCACCGGGACAGGATTCTATGGCTACACCTTC. This gives the protein CASTGTGFYGYTF.